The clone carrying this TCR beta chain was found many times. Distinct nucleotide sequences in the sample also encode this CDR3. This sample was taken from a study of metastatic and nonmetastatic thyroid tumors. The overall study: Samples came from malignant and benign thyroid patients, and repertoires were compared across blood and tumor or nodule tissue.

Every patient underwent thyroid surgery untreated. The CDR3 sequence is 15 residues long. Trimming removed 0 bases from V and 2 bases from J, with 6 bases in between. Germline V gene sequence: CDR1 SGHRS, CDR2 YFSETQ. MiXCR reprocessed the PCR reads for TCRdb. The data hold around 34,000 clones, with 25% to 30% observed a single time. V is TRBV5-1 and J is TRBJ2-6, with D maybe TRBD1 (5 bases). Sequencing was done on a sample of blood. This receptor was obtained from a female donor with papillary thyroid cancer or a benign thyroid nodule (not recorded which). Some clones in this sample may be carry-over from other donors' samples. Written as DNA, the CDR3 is TGCGCCAGCAGCTTGGGGGGCACTGGGGCCAACGTCCTGACTTTC. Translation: CASSLGGTGANVLTF.